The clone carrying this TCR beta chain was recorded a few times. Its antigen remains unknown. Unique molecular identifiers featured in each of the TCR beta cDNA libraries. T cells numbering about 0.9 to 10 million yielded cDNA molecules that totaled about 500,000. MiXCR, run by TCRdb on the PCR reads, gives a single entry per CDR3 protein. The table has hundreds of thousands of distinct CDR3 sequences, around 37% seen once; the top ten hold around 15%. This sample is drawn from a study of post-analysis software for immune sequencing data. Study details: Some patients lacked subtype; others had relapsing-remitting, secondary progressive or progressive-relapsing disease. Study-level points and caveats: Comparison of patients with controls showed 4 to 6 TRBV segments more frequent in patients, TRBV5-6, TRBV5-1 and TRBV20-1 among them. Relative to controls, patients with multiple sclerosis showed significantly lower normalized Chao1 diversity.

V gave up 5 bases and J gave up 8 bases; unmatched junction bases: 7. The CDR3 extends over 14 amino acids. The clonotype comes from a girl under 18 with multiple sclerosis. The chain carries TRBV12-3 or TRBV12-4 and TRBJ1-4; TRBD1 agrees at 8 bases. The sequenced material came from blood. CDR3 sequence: CASSLTGDGEKLFF. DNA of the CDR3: TGTGCCAGCAGTCTGACAGGGGATGGAGAAAAACTGTTTTTT.